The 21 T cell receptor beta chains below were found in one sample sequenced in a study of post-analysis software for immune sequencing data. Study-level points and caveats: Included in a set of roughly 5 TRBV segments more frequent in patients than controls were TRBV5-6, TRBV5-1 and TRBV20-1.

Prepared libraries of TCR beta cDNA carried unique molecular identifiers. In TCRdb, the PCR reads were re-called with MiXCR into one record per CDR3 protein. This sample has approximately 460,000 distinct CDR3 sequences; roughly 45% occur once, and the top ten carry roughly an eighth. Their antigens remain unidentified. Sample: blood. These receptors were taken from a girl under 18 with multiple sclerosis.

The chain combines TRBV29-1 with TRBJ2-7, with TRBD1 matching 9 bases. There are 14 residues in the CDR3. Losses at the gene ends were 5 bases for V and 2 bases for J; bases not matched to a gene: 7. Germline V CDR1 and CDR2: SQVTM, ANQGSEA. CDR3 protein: CSVCLGTGTYEQYF. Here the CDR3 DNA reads TGCAGCGTTTGTCTCGGGACAGGGACCTACGAGCAGTACTTC.

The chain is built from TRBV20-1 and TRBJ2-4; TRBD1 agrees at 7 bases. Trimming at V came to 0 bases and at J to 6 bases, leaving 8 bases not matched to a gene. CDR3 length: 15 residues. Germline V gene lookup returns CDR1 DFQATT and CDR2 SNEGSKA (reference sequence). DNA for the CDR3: TGCAGTGCTAGAGATGGGGGACAGAAGGGAAACATTCAGTACTTC. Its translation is CSARDGGQKGNIQYF.

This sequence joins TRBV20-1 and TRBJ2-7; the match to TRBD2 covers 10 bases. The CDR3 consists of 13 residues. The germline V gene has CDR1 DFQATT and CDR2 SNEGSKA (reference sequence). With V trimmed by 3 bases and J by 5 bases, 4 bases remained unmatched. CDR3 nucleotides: TGCAGTGCTAGTGGGACTAGCGTCGACGAGCAGTACTTC. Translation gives CSASGTSVDEQYF.

The CDR3: CATSESGQFNGYTF. Here the CDR3 DNA reads TGTGCCACCAGTGAATCTGGACAGTTCAATGGCTACACCTTC. The V gene is TRBV24-1, the J gene TRBJ1-2, with D possibly being TRBD1 (6 bases). Trimming stripped 4 bases from V and 6 bases from J, with 14 bases between. The CDR3 totals 14 residues. Germline lookup yields CDR1 KGHDR and CDR2 SFDVKD.

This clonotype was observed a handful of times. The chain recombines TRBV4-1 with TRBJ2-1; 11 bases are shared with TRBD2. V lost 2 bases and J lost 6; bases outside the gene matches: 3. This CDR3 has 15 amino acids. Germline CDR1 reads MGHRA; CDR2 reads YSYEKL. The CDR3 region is CASSQFTSGSNEQFF. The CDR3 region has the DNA TGCGCCAGCAGCCAATTTACTAGCGGGAGCAATGAGCAGTTCTTC.

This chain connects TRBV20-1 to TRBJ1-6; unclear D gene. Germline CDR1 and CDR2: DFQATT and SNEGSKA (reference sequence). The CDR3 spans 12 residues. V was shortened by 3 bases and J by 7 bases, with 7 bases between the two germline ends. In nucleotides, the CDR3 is TGCAGTGCTAGGGGCCAAAATTCACCCCTCCACTTT. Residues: CSARGQNSPLHF.

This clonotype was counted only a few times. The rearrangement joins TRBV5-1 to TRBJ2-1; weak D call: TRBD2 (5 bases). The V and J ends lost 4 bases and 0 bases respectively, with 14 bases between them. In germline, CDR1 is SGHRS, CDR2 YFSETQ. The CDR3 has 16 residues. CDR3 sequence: CASSQRADRSYNEQFF. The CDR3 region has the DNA TGCGCCAGCAGCCAAAGAGCGGATCGCTCCTACAATGAGCAGTTCTTC.

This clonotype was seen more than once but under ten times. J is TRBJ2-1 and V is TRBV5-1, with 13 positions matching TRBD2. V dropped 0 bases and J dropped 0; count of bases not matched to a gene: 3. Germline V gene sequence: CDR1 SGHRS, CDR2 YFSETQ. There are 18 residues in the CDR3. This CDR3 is CASSLAGLAGASYNEQFF. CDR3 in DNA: TGCGCCAGCAGCTTGGCCGGACTAGCGGGAGCCTCCTACAATGAGCAGTTCTTC. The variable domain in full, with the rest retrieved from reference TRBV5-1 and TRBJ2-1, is KAGVTQTPRYLIKTRGQQVTLSCSPISGHRSVSWYQQTPGQGLQFLFEYFSETQRNKGNFPGRFSGRQFSNSRSEMNVSTLELGDSALYLCASSLAGLAGASYNEQFFGPGTRLTVL.

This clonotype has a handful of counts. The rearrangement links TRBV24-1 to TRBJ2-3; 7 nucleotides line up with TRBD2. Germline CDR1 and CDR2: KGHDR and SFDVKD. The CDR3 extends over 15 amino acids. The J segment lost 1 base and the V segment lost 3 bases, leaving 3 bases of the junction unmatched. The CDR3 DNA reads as TGTGCCACCAGTGATGCCAGCGGGGGCACAGATACGCAGTATTTT. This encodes CATSDASGGTDTQYF.

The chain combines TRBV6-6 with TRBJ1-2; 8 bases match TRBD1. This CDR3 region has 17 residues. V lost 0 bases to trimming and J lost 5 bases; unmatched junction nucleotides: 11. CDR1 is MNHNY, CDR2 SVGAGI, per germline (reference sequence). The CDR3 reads CASSYSNQPGQEYGYTF. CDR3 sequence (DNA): TGTGCCAGCAGTTACTCGAATCAACCGGGACAGGAATATGGCTACACCTTC.

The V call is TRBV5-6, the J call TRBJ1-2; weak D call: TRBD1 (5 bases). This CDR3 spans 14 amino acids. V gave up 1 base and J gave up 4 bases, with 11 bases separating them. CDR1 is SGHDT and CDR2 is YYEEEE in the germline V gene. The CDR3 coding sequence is TGTGCCAGCAGCTTGATTGCAGGGTCCTATGGCTACACCTTC. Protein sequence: CASSLIAGSYGYTF.

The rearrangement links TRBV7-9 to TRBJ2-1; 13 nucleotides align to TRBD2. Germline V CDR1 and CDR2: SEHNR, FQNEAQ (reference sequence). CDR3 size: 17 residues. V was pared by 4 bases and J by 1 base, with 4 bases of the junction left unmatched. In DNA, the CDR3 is TGTGCCAGCAGCTACACTAGCGGGAGGGGGTCCTACAATGAGCAGTTCTTC. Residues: CASSYTSGRGSYNEQFF.

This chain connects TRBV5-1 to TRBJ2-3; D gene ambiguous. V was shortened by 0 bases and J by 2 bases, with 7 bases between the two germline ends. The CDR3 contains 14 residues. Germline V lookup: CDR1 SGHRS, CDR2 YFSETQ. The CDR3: CASSLVGFTDTQYF. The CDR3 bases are TGCGCCAGCAGCTTGGTAGGATTCACAGATACGCAGTATTTT.

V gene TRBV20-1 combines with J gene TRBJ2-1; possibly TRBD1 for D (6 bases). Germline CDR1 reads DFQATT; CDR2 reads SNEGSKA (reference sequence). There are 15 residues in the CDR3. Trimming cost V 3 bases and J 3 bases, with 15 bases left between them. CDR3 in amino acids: CSASPIEGDYNEQFF. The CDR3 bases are TGCAGTGCTAGTCCGATAGAGGGGGACTACAATGAGCAGTTCTTC.

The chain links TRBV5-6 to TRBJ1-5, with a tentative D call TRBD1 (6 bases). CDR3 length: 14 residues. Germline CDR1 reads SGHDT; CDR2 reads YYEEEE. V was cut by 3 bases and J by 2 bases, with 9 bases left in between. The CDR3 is CASSWYRGNQPQHF. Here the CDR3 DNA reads TGTGCCAGCAGCTGGTACAGGGGCAATCAGCCCCAGCATTTT.

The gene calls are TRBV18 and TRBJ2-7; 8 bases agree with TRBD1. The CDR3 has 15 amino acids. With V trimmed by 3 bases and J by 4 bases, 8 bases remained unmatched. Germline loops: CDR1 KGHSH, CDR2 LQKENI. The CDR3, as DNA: TGTGCCAGCTCACCGCGCCAGGGGGCGCGGTACGAGCAGTACTTC. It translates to CASSPRQGARYEQYF.

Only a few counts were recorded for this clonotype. The CDR3 protein is CASSLGVTGANQPQHF. CDR3 nucleotide sequence: TGCGCCAGCAGCTTGGGGGTGACAGGGGCCAATCAGCCCCAGCATTTT. This rearrangement joins TRBV5-1 to TRBJ1-5, with 8 bases aligning to TRBD1. CDR3 length: 16 amino acids. After removal of 0 bases from V and 3 bases from J, the junction contained 5 bases not matched to a gene. Germline CDR1 SGHRS, CDR2 YFSETQ. The entire variable domain, with the rest obtained from reference TRBV5-1 and TRBJ1-5, is as follows: KAGVTQTPRYLIKTRGQQVTLSCSPISGHRSVSWYQQTPGQGLQFLFEYFSETQRNKGNFPGRFSGRQFSNSRSEMNVSTLELGDSALYLCASSLGVTGANQPQHFGDGTRLSIL.

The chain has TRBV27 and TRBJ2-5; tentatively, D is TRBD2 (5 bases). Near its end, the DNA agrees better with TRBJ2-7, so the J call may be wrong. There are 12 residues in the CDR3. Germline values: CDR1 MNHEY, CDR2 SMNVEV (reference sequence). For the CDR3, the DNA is TGTGCCAGCAGGGACTTTAAGTACGAGCAGTACTTC. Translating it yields CASRDFKYEQYF.

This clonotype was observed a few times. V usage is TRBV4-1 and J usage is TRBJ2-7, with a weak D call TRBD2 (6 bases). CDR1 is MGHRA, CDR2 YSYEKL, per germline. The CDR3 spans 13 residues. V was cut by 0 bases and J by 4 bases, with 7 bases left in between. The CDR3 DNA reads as TGCGCCAGCAGCCAAGATCGGGAGTACGAGCAGTACTTC. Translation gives CASSQDREYEQYF.

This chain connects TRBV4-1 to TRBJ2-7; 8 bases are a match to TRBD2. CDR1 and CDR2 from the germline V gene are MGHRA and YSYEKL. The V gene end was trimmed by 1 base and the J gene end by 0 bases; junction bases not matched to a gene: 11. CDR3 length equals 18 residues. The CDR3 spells CASSQALLGREDSYEQYF. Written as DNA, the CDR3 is TGCGCCAGCAGCCAAGCCCTCTTGGGGCGGGAGGACTCCTACGAGCAGTACTTC.

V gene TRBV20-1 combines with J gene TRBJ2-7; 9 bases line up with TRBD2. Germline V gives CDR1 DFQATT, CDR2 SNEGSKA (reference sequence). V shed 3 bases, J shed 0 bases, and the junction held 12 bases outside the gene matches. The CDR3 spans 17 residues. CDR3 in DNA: TGCAGTGCTAGTGGTGCTGGAGCGGGAGGTCGCTCCTACGAGCAGTACTTC. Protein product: CSASGAGAGGRSYEQYF.